The TCR beta chain described here comes from a study of technical replicates of blood from a few donors. TCRdb's table, derived via immunoSEQ multiplex PCR, lists solely in-frame clones and lacks some. The sample includes about 80,000 clones, 90% to 95% of them seen just once. The germline V and J ends were trimmed by 0 bases and 6 bases, with 15 bases remaining between them. CDR3 length: 15 residues. Germline V gene data show CDR1 as LGHNA and CDR2 as YSLEER. The rearrangement uses TRBV4-3 and TRBJ2-7; D perhaps matches TRBD2 (6 bases). This sequence was found in a human donor in good health. The sequenced sample was T cells isolated from PBMCs. Written as DNA, the CDR3 is TGCGCCAGCAGCCAAGACCGGGAGCTCGGGGGCGAGCAGTACTTC. This gives the protein CASSQDRELGGEQYF.